The 11 T cell receptor beta chains below all came from one sample that was sequenced in a study of siplizumab effects on memory and regulatory T cells. TCRdb's table, derived via immunoSEQ multiplex PCR, lists solely in-frame clones and lacks some. This table holds about 100,000 clones, approximately 93% found once. Input material: Tregs sorted from blood. These receptor sequences come from a human donor in good health.

V usage is TRBV7-9 and J usage is TRBJ2-7; tentatively, D is TRBD2 (5 bases). Deletions cut 6 bases from V and 3 bases from J, with 15 bases between. The CDR3 has 14 residues. Germline V gives CDR1 SEHNR, CDR2 FQNEAQ (reference sequence). CDR3 residues: CASSYRDQNYEQYF. DNA of the CDR3: TGTGCCAGCAGTTACCGGGATCAGAACTACGAGCAGTACTTC. Variable domain in full (rest from reference TRBV7-9 and TRBJ2-7): DTGVSQNPRHKITKRGQNVTFRCDPISEHNRLYWYRQTLGQGPEFLTYFQNEAQLEKSRLLSDRFSAERPKGSFSTLEIQRTEQGDSAMYLCASSYRDQNYEQYFGPGTRLTVT.

V gene TRBV6-1 combines with J gene TRBJ2-1, with D perhaps matching TRBD2 (7 bases). The germline gives CDR1 MNHNS, CDR2 SASEGT. CDR3 length equals 15 residues. The V and J ends lost 6 bases and 2 bases respectively, with 14 bases between them. The CDR3 bases are TGTGCCAGCAGGGCCTTGCGGGGGCCCTACAATGAGCAGTTCTTC. Translation gives CASRALRGPYNEQFF.

This rearrangement joins TRBV29-1 to TRBJ2-5; a weak D match, TRBD2 (5 bases). Trimming stripped 8 bases from V and 0 bases from J, with 10 bases between. CDR1 and CDR2 from the germline V gene are SQVTM and ANQGSEA. The CDR3 is 12 amino acids. The CDR3 nucleotides read TGCAGCTCTGCGGGTAACCAAGAGACCCAGTACTTC. Translating it yields CSSAGNQETQYF.

V is TRBV30 and J is TRBJ2-3, with 8 bases fitting TRBD1. Trimming at V came to 6 bases and at J to 4 bases, leaving 3 bases not matched to a gene. In germline, CDR1 is GTSNPN, CDR2 SVGIG (reference sequence). The CDR3 length is 12 residues. The chain's CDR3 is CACATGADTQYF. Here the CDR3 DNA reads TGTGCCTGCGCGACAGGGGCAGATACGCAGTATTTT. Full variable domain (outside the CDR3, taken from reference TRBV30 and TRBJ2-3): SQTIHQWPATLVQPVGSPLSLECTVEGTSNPNLYWYRQAAGRGLQLLFYSVGIGQISSEVPQNLSASRPQDRQFILSSKKLLLSDSGFYLCACATGADTQYFGPGTRLTVL.

The chain recombines TRBV5-1 with TRBJ1-1, with 7 bases aligning to TRBD1. V was clipped by 0 bases and J by 5 bases; unmatched bases: 4. The CDR3 sequence is 14 residues long. The germline V gene encodes CDR1 SGHRS and CDR2 YFSETQ. The CDR3 DNA follows: TGCGCCAGCAGCTTGGCCCAGGGGGGGACTGAAGCTTTCTTT. Its protein is CASSLAQGGTEAFF.

On this clone: Other DNA sequences in this specimen translate into the identical CDR3. The chain recombines TRBV5-1 with TRBJ2-3; a possible D gene is TRBD2 (5 bases). The CDR3 extends over 14 amino acids. Germline CDR1 is SGHRS and CDR2 is YFSETQ. V lost 0 bases to trimming and J lost 3 bases, with 8 bases between them. DNA of the CDR3: TGCGCCAGCAGCTTGGATCGGGGTACAGATACGCAGTATTTT. This translates into CASSLDRGTDTQYF.

The V and J genes are TRBV9 and TRBJ2-1; D may match TRBD1 or TRBD2 (5 bases each). The CDR3 is 15 residues long. V lost 5 bases and J 10 bases, leaving 22 bases between the germline ends. Germline loops: CDR1 SGDLS, CDR2 YYNGEE. CDR3 nucleotides: TGTGCCAGCAGTTTCGATCCTCTAAACTGGGGGGAGCAGTTCTTC. Translated, it gives CASSFDPLNWGEQFF.

The chain carries TRBV9 and TRBJ2-3, with 9 bases lining up with TRBD1. V gave up 0 bases and J gave up 3 bases; unmatched junction bases: 8. The germline gives CDR1 SGDLS, CDR2 YYNGEE. There are 17 residues in the CDR3. This CDR3 is CASSVGGTGFWTDTQYF. CDR3 nucleotides: TGTGCCAGCAGCGTAGGGGGGACAGGGTTTTGGACAGATACGCAGTATTTT. The variable domain in full, with the rest retrieved from reference TRBV9 and TRBJ2-3, is DSGVTQTPKHLITATGQRVTLRCSPRSGDLSVYWYQQSLDQGLQFLIQYYNGEERAKGNILERFSAQQFPDLHSELNLSSLELGDSALYFCASSVGGTGFWTDTQYFGPGTRLTVL.

The sample holds one count of this clone. The CDR3 sequence: CASSQDQSRAANEKLFF. CDR3 bases: TGTGCCAGCAGCCAGGACCAATCAAGGGCCGCAAATGAAAAACTGTTTTTT. This chain joins TRBV4-2 and TRBJ1-4; D not resolved. The CDR3 runs to 17 residues. Deletions cut 3 bases from V and 5 bases from J, with 19 bases between. CDR1 is LGHNA, CDR2 YNFKEQ, per germline.

The CDR3 coding sequence is TGTGCCAGCAGCTTAGGTGGCGGGGGGCCCTCTGTCTACGAGCAGTACTTC. This codes for CASSLGGGGPSVYEQYF. The rearrangement uses TRBV7-2 and TRBJ2-7, with TRBD2 identical over 8 bases. CDR1 SGHTA and CDR2 FQGNSA come from the germline V gene. The length of the CDR3 is 17 residues. J was trimmed by 3 bases and V by 1 base; bases with no gene match: 11.

This chain links TRBV2 with TRBJ1-1; D remains unclear. Per germline, CDR1 SNHLY and CDR2 FYNNEI. The V end was cut by 0 bases, the J end by 11 bases, with 16 bases between. The CDR3 is made up of 14 amino acids. CDR3 sequence: CASSEARTVLLAFF. In nucleotides, the CDR3 is TGTGCCAGCAGTGAAGCGCGAACCGTCTTGTTGGCTTTCTTT.